This T cell receptor (beta chain) was documented in a study of OX40 agonist ivuxolimab in advanced cancers. Across the whole study: Intravenous ivuxolimab was administered to patients every 2 weeks at 0.01 to 10 mg/kg. Participants could have had prior anti-PD-1, anti-PD-L1 or anti-CTLA-4 therapy, and approximately 40% had some. The study reported partial responses in three patients: one hepatocellular carcinoma, two cutaneous melanoma. General observations from the study: Certain nonresponders likewise exhibited a low normalized T-cell clonal expansion.

Notes on this clone: Its antigen is still unknown.

CDR3 length: 12 residues. V lost 0 bases to trimming and J lost 3 bases, with 6 bases between them. Germline-derived CDR1 and CDR2 are GTSNPN and SVGIG (reference sequence). Data came from immunoSEQ multiplex PCR; TCRdb stores just in-frame clones and leaves some out. Among tens of thousands of clones listed, 94% were seen once. The sample in question was CD4+ or CD8+ T cells sorted from blood, obtained in a trial of the OX40 agonist ivuxolimab. The clonotype was recovered from an adult with an advanced solid tumor such as melanoma, head and neck, liver or kidney cancer. V gene TRBV30 combines with J gene TRBJ2-7; D is unresolved. The CDR3 protein is CAWSVVHYEQYF. CDR3 sequence (DNA): TGTGCCTGGAGTGTGGTGCACTACGAGCAGTACTTC.